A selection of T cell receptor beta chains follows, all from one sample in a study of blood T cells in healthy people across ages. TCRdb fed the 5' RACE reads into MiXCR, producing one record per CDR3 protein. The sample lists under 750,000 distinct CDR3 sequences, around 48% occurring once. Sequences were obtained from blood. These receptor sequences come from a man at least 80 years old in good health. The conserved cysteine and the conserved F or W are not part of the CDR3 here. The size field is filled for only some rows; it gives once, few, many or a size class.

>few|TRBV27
ASRRSGTLYEQY
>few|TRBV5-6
ASSLSARDTQY
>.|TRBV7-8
ASSPSLGSNYEQY
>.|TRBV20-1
SAAPGGRGRLSYEQY
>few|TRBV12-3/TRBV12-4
ASSSTTGPYEQY
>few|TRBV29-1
SAAHNEQF
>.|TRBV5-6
ASSRRLATDNEQF
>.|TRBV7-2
ASSTQAALTSDTQY
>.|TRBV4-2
ASSQPDGYNEQF
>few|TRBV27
ASTKRWAGGAADTQY
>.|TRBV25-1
ASSEFALEKLF
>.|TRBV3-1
ASSQAHEQF
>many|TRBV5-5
ASSLGQGGHFTDTQY
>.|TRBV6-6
ASSYEGQGNTEAF
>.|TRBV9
ASSEAGAPYEQY
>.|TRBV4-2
ASSPSRSIQETQY
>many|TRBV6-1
ASREAGTGGYNEQY
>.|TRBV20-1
SVKTSGRLTSTDTQY
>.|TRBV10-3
AISDPLAGGGNEQY
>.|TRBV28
ASSLQQTEQY
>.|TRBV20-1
SASERGGAWGYT
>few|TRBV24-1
ATSDISGQGATDTQY
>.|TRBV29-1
SVADRGRGLNEQF
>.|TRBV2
AGRDSSARDTQY
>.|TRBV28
ASSSGQGALYEQF
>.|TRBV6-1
ASRNDHTTSYNEQF
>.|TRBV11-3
ASSSRTSGGPDTQY
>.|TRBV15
ATSRGGQAREQY
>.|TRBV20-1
SAIDRVGETQY
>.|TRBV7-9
ASSFQSETEAF
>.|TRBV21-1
ASSKVPRERNEQY
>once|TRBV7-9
ASSLHQGEETQY
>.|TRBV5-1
ASRNRDNTGELF
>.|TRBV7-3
ASSPPPHYEQY
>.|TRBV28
ASRQGQETQY
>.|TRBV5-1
ASSAIQETQY
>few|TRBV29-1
SVDVTGGGTGELF
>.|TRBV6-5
ASSYERHNEQY
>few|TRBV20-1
SARGWDEQY
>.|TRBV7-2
ASSPSNQETQY
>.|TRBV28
ASTNGGDRVYQPQH
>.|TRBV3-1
ASSPDGYMSSYNSPLH